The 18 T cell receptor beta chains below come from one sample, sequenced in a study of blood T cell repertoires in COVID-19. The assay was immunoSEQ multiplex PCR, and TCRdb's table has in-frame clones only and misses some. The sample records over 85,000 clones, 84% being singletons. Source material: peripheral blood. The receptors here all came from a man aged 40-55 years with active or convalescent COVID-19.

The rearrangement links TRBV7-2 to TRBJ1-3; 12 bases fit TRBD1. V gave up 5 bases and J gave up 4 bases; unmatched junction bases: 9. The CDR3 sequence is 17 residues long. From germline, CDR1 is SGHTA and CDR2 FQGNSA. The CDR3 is CASSPPGQGAGGNTIYF. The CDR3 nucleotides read TGTGCCAGCAGCCCCCCGGGACAGGGGGCAGGCGGAAACACCATATATTTT.

The DNA for the CDR3 is TGTGCCAGCAGCAGTCACAGGGGGCGAGCGGAAGCTGAAGCTTTCTTT. Protein sequence: CASSSHRGRAEAEAFF. V gene TRBV21-1 combines with J gene TRBJ1-1; the D segment call TRBD1 is taken from the table without a DNA check. TRBV21-1 is marked as a pseudogene. This CDR3 has 16 amino acids.

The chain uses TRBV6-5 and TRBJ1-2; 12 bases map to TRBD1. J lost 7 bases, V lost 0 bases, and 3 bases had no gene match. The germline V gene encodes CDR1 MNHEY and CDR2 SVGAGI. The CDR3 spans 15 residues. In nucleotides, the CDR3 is TGTGCCAGCAGTTACTCCGGGACAGGGGGCCGTGGCTACACCTTC. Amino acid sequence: CASSYSGTGGRGYTF.

The CDR3 coding sequence is TGTGCCAGTAGTATCAGGCAGGAAGATAACTATGGCTACACCTTC. Protein sequence: CASSIRQEDNYGYTF. The genes are TRBV19 and TRBJ1-2; D uncertain. The CDR3 consists of 15 residues. Trimming shortened V by 3 bases and J by 1 base, and 12 bases separated the two germline ends. The germline V gene has CDR1 LNHDA and CDR2 SQIVND (reference sequence).

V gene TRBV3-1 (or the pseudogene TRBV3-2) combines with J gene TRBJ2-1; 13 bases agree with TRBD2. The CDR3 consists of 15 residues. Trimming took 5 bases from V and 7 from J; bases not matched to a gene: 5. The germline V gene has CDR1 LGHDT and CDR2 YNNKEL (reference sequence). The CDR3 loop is CASSTLAGGPNEQFF. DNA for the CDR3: TGTGCCAGCAGCACACTAGCGGGGGGGCCGAATGAGCAGTTCTTC.

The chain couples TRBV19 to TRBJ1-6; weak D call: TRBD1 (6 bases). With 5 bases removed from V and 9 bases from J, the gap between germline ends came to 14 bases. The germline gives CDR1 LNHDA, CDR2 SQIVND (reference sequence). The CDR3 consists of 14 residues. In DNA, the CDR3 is TGTGCCAGTAGTTCCCTCAGGGGCCGTTCACCCCTCCACTTT. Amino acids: CASSSLRGRSPLHF.

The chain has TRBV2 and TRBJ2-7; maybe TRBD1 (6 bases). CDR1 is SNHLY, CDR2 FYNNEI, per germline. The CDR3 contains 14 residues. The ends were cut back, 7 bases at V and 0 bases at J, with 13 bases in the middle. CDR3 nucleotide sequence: TGTGCCAGCACGGCGGACAGCCTCTCCTACGAGCAGTACTTC. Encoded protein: CASTADSLSYEQYF.

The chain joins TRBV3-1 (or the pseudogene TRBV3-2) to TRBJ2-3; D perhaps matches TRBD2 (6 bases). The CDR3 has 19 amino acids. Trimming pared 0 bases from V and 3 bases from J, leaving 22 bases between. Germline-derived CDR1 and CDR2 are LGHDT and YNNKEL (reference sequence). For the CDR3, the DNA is TGTGCCAGCAGCCAAGAGAGGGCCGATACTAGCAAGGGGACAGATACGCAGTATTTT. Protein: CASSQERADTSKGTDTQYF.

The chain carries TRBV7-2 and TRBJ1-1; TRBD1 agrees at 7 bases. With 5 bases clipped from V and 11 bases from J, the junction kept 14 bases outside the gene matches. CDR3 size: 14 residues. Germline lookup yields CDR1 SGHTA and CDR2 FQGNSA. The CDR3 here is CASSPRDSRAGAFF. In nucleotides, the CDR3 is TGTGCCAGCAGCCCGAGGGACAGCCGGGCGGGGGCTTTCTTT.

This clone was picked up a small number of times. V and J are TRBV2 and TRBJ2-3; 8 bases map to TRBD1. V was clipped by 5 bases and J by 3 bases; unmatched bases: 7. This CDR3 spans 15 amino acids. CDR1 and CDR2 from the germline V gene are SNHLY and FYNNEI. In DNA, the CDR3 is TGTGCCAGCAGTTTACAGGGGGTGGGAACAGATACGCAGTATTTT. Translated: CASSLQGVGTDTQYF.

The CDR3 DNA reads as TGTGCCAGCAGTTTAGTTCAGGCGGAAGCTTTCTTT. Translated: CASSLVQAEAFF. V gene TRBV12-3 or TRBV12-4 combines with J gene TRBJ1-1; D remains ambiguous. V was pared by 1 base and J by 8 bases, with 8 bases between. The CDR3 is 12 residues long.

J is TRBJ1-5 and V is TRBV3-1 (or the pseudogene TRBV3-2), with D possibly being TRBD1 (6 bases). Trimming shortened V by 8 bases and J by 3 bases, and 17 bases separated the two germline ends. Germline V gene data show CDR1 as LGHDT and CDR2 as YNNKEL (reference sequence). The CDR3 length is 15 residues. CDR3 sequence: CASLPRTENNQPQHF. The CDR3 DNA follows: TGTGCCAGCCTTCCCCGGACAGAGAACAATCAGCCCCAGCATTTT.

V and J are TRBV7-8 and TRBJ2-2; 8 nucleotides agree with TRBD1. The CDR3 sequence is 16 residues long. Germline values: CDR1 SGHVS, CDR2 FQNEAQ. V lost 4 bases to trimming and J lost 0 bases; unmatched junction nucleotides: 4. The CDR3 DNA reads TGTGCCAGCAGCTACCCGACAGGGGCGAACACCGGGGAGCTGTTTTTT. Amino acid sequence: CASSYPTGANTGELFF.

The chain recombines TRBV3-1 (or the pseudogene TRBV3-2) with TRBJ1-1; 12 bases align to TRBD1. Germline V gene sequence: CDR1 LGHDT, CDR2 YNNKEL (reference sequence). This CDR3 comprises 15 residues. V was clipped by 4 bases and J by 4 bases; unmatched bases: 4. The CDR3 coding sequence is TGTGCCAGCAGCCCCCGGGACAGGGGGCCCACTGAAGCTTTCTTT. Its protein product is CASSPRDRGPTEAFF.

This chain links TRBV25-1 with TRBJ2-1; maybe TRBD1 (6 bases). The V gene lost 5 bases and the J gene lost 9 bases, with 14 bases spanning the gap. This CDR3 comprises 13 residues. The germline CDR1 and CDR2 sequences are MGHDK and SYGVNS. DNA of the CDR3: TGTGCCAGCAGTCGGGCAGGGGCAGGTGAGCAGTTCTTC. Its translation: CASSRAGAGEQFF.

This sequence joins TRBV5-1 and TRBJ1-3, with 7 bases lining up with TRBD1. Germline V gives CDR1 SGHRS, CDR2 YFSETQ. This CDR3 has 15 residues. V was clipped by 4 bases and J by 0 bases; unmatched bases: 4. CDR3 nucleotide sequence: TGCGCCAGCAGCGCGGACAGGAGCTCTGGAAACACCATATATTTT. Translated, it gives CASSADRSSGNTIYF.

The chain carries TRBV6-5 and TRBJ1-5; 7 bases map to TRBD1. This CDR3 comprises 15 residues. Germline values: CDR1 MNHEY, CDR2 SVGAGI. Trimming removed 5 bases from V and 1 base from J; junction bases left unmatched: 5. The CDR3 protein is CASSPQGTSNQPQHF. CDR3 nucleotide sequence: TGTGCCAGCAGTCCACAGGGGACGAGCAATCAGCCCCAGCATTTT.

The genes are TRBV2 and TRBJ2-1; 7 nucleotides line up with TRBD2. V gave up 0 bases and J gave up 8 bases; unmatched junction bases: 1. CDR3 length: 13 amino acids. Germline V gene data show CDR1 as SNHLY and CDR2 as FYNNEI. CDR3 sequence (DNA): TGTGCCAGCAGTGAAGCCGCGGGGGATGAGCAGTTCTTC. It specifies CASSEAAGDEQFF.